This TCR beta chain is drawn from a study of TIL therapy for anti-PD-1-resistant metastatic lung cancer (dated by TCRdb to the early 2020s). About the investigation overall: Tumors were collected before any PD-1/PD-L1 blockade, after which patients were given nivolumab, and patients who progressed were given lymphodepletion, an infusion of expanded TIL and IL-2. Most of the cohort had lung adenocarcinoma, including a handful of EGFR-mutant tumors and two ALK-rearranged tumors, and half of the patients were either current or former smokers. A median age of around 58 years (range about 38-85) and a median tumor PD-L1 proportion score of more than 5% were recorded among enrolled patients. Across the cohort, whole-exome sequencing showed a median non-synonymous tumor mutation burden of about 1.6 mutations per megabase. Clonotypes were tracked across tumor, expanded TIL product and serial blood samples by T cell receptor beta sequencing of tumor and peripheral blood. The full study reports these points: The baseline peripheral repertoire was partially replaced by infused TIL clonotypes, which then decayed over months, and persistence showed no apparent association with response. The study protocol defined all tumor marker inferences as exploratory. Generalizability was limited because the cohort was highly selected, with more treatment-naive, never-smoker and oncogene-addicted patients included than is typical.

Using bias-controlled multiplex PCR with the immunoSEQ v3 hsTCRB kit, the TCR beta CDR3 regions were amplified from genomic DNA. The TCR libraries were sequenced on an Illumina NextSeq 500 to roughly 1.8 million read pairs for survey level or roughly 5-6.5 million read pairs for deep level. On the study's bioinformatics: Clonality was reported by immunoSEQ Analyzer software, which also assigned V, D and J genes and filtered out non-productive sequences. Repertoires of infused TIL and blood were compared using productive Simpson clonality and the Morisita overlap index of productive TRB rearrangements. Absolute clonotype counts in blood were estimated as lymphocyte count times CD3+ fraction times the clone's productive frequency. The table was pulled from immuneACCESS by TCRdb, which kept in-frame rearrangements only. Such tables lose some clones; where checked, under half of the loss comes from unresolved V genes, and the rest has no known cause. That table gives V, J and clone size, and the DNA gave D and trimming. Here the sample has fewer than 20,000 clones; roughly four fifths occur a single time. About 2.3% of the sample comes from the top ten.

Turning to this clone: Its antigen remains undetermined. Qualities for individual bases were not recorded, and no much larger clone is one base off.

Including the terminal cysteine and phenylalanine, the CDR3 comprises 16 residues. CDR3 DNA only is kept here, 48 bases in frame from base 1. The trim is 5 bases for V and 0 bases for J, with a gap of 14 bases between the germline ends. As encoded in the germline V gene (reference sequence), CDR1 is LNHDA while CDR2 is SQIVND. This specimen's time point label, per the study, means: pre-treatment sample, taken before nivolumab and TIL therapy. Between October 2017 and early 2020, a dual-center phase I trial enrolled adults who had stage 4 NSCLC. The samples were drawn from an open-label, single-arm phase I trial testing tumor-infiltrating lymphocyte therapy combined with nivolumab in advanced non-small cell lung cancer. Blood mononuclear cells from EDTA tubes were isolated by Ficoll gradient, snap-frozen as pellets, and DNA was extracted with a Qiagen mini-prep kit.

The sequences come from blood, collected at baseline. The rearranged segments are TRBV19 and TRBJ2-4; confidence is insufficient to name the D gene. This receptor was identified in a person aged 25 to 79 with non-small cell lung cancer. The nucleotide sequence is TGTGCCAGTAGTCCCGGAGACCGACTAGCCAAAAACATTCAGTACTTC. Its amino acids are CASSPGDRLAKNIQYF.